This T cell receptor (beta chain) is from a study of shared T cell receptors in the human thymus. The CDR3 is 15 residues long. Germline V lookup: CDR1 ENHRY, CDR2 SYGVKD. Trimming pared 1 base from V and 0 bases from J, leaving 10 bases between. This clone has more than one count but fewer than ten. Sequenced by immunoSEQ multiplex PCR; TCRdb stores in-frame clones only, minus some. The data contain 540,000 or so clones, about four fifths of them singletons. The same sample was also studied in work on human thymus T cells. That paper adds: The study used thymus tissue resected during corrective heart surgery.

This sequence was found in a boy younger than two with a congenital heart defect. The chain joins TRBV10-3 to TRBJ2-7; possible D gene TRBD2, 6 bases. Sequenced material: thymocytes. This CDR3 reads CAISEYGGSSYEQYF. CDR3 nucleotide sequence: TGTGCCATCAGTGAGTACGGGGGAAGCTCCTACGAGCAGTACTTC.